This note documents a single T cell receptor beta chain sequence. The sample originates from a study of T-cell memory formation after mild COVID-19. Germline CDR1 MGHRA, CDR2 YSYEKL. Trimming shortened V by 1 base and J by 3 bases, and 13 bases separated the two germline ends. CDR3 size: 16 residues. The TCR alpha and TCR beta cDNA libraries, bearing sample barcodes and UMIs, were generated by 5'RACE using constant-segment primers. Via MiXCR, TCRdb re-called the 5' RACE reads, giving one row per CDR3 protein. The sample consists of 550,000 to 700,000 distinct CDR3 sequences, 17% of them appearing once.

The clonotype comes from an adult woman who had mild COVID-19 (a few samples of this study predate the infection). Cell type and time point are not known. The sample was PBMCs or a T cell subset sorted from them (not recorded which). The chain recombines TRBV4-1 with TRBJ1-3, with D hard to call. The CDR3 bases are TGCGCCAGCAGCCAAGGTTTTGTACCTCTTGGAAACACCATATATTTT. Translation gives CASSQGFVPLGNTIYF.